Listed here are 9 T cell receptor beta chains from one sample, sequenced in a study of blood T cell repertoires in COVID-19. Here immunoSEQ multiplex PCR was the method, and the copy in TCRdb shows in-frame clones only, minus some. The repertoire holds under 250,000 clones, with over 75% as singletons. Material for sequencing was peripheral blood. All receptors derive from a woman in her seventies with COVID-19, enrolled during active disease.

This clone has a single count. The V and J genes are TRBV5-4 and TRBJ2-7; TRBD2 agrees at 11 bases. In germline, CDR1 is SGHNT, CDR2 YYREEE (reference sequence). The CDR3 has 15 residues. V lost 3 bases, J lost 3 bases, and 5 bases stayed unmatched. Here the CDR3 reads CASSSVAGGYYEQYF. Here the CDR3 DNA reads TGTGCCAGCAGCTCCGTAGCGGGGGGGTACTACGAGCAGTACTTC.

The chain links TRBV19 to TRBJ1-2, with D perhaps TRBD1 (5 bases). This CDR3 spans 15 amino acids. With 3 bases removed from V and 5 bases from J, the gap between germline ends came to 16 bases. In germline, CDR1 is LNHDA, CDR2 SQIVND (reference sequence). CDR3 bases: TGTGCCAGTAGTATTGCGGGGGACGAGGGTTATGGCTACACCTTC. Translated: CASSIAGDEGYGYTF.

The chain links TRBV4-3 to TRBJ1-2, with TRBD1 matching 8 bases. This CDR3 has 14 residues. From germline, CDR1 is LGHNA and CDR2 YSLEER. With V trimmed by 4 bases and J by 6 bases, 7 bases remained unmatched. The CDR3: CASSPQGVGDGYTF. The CDR3 bases are TGCGCCAGCAGCCCACAGGGGGTAGGGGATGGCTACACCTTC.

Here the CDR3 reads CASSIRQGADTQYF. CDR3 nucleotides: TGTGCCAGCAGCATAAGACAGGGCGCAGATACGCAGTATTTT. The chain joins TRBV9 to TRBJ2-3, with TRBD1 matching over 7 bases. This CDR3 is built from 14 residues. The germline CDR1 and CDR2 sequences are SGDLS and YYNGEE. The ends lost 4 bases at V and 4 bases at J; junction bases unmatched: 6. Looking up the rest from reference TRBV9 and TRBJ2-3 gives the full variable domain: DSGVTQTPKHLITATGQRVTLRCSPRSGDLSVYWYQQSLDQGLQFLIQYYNGEERAKGNILERFSAQQFPDLHSELNLSSLELGDSALYFCASSIRQGADTQYFGPGTRLTVL.

The V and J genes are TRBV24-1 and TRBJ2-1; D is unclear. V lost 2 bases and J 10 bases, leaving 8 bases between the germline ends. Looked up from germline, CDR1 is KGHDR and CDR2 is SFDVKD. CDR3 size: 12 residues. In nucleotides, the CDR3 is TGTGCCACCAGTGATTCGGTTCAAGAGCAGTTCTTC. As protein: CATSDSVQEQFF.

The V call is TRBV20-1, the J call TRBJ2-3; D not certain. The V end lost 8 bases, the J end lost 0 bases, and 6 bases lay between the germline ends. CDR1 is DFQATT, CDR2 SNEGSKA, per germline (reference sequence). There are 11 residues in the CDR3. CDR3 DNA: TGCAGTACCCTAAGCACAGATACGCAGTATTTT. It translates to CSTLSTDTQYF.

The DNA for the CDR3 is TGTGCCAGCTCCGGGACAAAGAACACTGAAGCTTTCTTT. Translating gives CASSGTKNTEAFF. The chain couples TRBV14 to TRBJ1-1, with D possibly TRBD1 on 6 matching bases. V shed 8 bases and J shed 1 base, with 11 bases lying between them. The CDR3 has 13 residues. Germline V gene sequence: CDR1 SGHDN, CDR2 FVKESK.

The J gene is TRBJ2-1, the V gene TRBV4-2, with D tentatively TRBD2 (6 bases). Germline V lookup: CDR1 LGHNA, CDR2 YNFKEQ. Trimming shortened V by 0 bases and J by 1 base, and 13 bases separated the two germline ends. The CDR3 loop spans 17 amino acids. The chain's CDR3 is CASSQEIGLASYNEQFF. CDR3 coding DNA: TGTGCCAGCAGCCAAGAAATAGGGCTAGCGTCCTACAATGAGCAGTTCTTC.

This chain links TRBV5-8 with TRBJ1-1, with unresolved D. Germline loops: CDR1 SGHTS, CDR2 YDEGEE. This CDR3 spans 14 amino acids. V was trimmed by 0 bases and J by 0 bases, leaving 6 bases between them. DNA for the CDR3: TGTGCCAGCAGCTTGGGACACCTGAACACTGAAGCTTTCTTT. This sequence encodes CASSLGHLNTEAFF.